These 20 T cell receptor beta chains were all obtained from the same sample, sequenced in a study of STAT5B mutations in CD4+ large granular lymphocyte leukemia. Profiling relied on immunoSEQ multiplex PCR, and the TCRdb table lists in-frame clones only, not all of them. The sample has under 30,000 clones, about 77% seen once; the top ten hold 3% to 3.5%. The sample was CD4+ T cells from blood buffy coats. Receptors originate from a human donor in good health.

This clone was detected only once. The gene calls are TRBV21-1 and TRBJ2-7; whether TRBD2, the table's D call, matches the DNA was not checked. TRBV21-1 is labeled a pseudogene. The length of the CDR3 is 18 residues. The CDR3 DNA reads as TGTGCCAGCAGCAAAGGGGTAGGACTAGCGGAAAGCTCCTACGAGCAGTACTTC. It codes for CASSKGVGLAESSYEQYF.

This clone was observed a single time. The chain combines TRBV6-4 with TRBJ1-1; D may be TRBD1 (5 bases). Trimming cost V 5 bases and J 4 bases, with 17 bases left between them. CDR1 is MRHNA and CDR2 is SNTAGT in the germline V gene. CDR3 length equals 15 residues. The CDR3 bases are TGTGCCAGCAGTACCGCGGACGGCGGGGGCACTGAAGCTTTCTTT. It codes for CASSTADGGGTEAFF.

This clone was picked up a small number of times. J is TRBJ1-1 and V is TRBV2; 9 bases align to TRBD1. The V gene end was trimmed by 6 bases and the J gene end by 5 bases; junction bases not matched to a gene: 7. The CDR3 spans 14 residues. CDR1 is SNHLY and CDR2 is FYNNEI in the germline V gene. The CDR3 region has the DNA TGTGCCAGCAGCTTGGGACAGGGTAGGACTGAAGCTTTCTTT. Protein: CASSLGQGRTEAFF.

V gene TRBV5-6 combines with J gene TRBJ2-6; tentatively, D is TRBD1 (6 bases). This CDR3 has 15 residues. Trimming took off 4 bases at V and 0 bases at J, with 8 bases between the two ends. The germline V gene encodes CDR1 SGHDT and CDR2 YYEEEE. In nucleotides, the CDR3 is TGTGCCAGCAGCCCGACAGGCTCTGGGGCCAACGTCCTGACTTTC. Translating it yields CASSPTGSGANVLTF. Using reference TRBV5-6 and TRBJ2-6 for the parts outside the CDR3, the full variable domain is DAGVTQSPTHLIKTRGQQVTLRCSPKSGHDTVSWYQQALGQGPQFIFQYYEEEERQRGNFPDRFSGHQFPNYSSELNVNALLLGDSALYLCASSPTGSGANVLTFGAGSRLTVL.

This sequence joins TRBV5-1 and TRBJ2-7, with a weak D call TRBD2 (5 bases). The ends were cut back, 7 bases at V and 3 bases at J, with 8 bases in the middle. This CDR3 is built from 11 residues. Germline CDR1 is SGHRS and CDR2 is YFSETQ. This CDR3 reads CASQDYYEQYF. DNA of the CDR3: TGCGCCAGCCAAGACTACTACGAGCAGTACTTC.

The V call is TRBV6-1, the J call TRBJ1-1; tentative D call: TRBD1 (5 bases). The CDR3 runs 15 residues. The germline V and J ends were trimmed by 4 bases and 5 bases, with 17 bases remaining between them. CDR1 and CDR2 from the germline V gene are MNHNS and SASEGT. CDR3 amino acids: CASSVDSRSLTEAFF. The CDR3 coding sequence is TGTGCCAGCAGTGTCGACAGCCGATCCCTGACTGAAGCTTTCTTT.

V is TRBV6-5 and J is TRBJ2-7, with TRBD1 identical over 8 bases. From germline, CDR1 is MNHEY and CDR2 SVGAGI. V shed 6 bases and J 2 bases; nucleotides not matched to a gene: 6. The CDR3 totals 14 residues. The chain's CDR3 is CASRRGQAAYEQYF. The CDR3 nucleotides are TGTGCCAGCAGGAGGGGACAGGCAGCCTACGAGCAGTACTTC.

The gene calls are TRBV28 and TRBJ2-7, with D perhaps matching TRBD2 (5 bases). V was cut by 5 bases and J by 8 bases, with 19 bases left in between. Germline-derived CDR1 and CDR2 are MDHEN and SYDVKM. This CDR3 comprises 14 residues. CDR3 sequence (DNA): TGTGCCAGCAGTGGAGGAGGCGGCCCCTGGAAGCAGTACTTC. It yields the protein CASSGGGGPWKQYF.

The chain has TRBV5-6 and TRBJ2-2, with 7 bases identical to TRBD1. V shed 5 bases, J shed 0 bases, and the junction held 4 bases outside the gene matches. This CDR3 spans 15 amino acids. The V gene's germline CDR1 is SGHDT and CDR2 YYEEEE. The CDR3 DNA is TGTGCCAGCAGGTGGGGACAGACGAACACCGGGGAGCTGTTTTTT. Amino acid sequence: CASRWGQTNTGELFF.

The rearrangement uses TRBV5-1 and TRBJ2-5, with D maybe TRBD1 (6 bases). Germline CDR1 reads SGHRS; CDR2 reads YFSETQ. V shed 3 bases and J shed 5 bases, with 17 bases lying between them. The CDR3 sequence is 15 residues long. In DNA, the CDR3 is TGCGCCAGCAGCTCCATACACAGGGCTGAGGAGACCCAGTACTTC. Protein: CASSSIHRAEETQYF.

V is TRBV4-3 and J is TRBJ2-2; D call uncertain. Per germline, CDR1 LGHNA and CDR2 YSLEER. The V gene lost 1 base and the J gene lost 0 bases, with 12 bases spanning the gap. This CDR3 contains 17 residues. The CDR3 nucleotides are TGCGCCAGCAGCCAAGGATCCATCGGATCGAACACCGGGGAGCTGTTTTTT. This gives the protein CASSQGSIGSNTGELFF.

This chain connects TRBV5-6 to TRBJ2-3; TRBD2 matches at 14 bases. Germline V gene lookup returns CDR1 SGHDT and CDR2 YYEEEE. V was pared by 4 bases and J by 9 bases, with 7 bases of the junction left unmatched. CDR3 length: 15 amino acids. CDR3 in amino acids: CASSRLAGGPVTQYF. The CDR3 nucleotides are TGTGCCAGCAGCCGACTAGCGGGAGGGCCTGTAACGCAGTATTTT.

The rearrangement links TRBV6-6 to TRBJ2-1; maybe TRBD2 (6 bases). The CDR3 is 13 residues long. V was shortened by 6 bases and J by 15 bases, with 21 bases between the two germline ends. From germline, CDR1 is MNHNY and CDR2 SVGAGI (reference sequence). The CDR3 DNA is TGTGCCAGCAGGGAGGGTGGGGTCGCGGGGCGGTTCTTC. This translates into CASREGGVAGRFF.

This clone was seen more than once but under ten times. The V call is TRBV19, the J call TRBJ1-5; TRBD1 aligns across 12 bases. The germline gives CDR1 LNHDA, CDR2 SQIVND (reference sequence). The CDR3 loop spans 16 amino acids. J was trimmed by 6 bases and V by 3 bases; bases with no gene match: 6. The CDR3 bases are TGTGCCAGTAGTATTGGGACAGGGGGCGTTGGTCAGCCCCAGCATTTT. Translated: CASSIGTGGVGQPQHF.

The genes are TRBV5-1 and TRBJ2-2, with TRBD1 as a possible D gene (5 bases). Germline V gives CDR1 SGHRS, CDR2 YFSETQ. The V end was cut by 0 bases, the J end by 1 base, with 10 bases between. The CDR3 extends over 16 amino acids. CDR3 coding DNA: TGCGCCAGCAGCTTGGTGCCGGACAAGAACACCGGGGAGCTGTTTTTT. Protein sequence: CASSLVPDKNTGELFF.

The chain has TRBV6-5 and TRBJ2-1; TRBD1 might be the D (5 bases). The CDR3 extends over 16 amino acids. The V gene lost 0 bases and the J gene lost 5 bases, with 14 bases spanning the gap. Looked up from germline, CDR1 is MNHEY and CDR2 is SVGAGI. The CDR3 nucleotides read TGTGCCAGCAGTTACTCAGGGGTTGGATCAAACAATGAGCAGTTCTTC. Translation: CASSYSGVGSNNEQFF.

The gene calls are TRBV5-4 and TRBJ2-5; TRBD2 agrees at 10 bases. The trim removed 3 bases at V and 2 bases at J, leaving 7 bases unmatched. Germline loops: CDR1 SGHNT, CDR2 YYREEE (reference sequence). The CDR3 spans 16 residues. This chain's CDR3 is CASSSRTSGLQETQYF. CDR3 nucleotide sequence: TGTGCCAGCAGCTCCCGGACTAGCGGTCTACAAGAGACCCAGTACTTC.

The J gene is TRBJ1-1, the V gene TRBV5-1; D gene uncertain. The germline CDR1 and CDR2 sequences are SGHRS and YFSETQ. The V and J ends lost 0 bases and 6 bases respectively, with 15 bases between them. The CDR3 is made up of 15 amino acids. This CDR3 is CASSLAGKQSPEAFF. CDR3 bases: TGCGCCAGCAGCTTGGCCGGGAAGCAGTCCCCTGAAGCTTTCTTT.

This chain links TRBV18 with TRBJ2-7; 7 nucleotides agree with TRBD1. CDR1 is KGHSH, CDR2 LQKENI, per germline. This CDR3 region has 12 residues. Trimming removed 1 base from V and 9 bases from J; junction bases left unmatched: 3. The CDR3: CASSPQGTVQYF. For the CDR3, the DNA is TGTGCCAGCTCACCACAAGGGACAGTGCAGTACTTC.

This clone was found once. CDR3 DNA sequence: TGTGCCAGCAGCCAACAGCAGGGAGCCGGGACTAGCGGGAAGTACAATGAGCAGTTCTTC. It specifies CASSQQQGAGTSGKYNEQFF. The V gene is TRBV4-2, the J gene TRBJ2-1; TRBD2 matches at 13 bases. From germline, CDR1 is LGHNA and CDR2 YNFKEQ. The CDR3 has 20 residues. V shed 2 bases and J 4 bases; nucleotides not matched to a gene: 14.